The subject of this entry is one T cell receptor (beta chain). What it binds is not known. This specimen belongs to a study of beta chain features in type 1 diabetes. For the study at large: Across all samples, roughly 99 million sorted cells were examined. Whole-study results and caveats: For type 1 diabetes patients, VDJ junctions showed fewer insertions and more deletions. PCR might preferentially amplify shorter templates, equally in patients and controls.

Each sorted population was over 98% pure. Expressed TCRB transcripts were sequenced, since all the RNA that had been isolated was reverse transcribed. Assay: immunoSEQ multiplex PCR; the TCRdb copy retains only in-frame clones and omits some. Of about 340,000 clones in the sample, 8% were seen once. Material: central memory CD4+ T cells from blood. The receptor comes from a woman aged 18 to 35 in good health.

This chain's CDR3 is CASSYSTGRGEKLFF. DNA for the CDR3: TGTGCCAGCAGTTACTCGACAGGGAGAGGGGAAAAACTGTTTTTT. The genes are TRBV6-5 and TRBJ1-4, with 7 bases identical to TRBD1. The CDR3 has 15 residues. CDR1 is MNHEY, CDR2 SVGAGI, per germline. The V segment lost 0 bases and the J segment 8 bases; nucleotides outside the gene matches: 6.